The clone carrying this T cell receptor beta chain has more than one count but fewer than ten. This entry is derived from a study of blood T cell repertoires in COVID-19. Study context: From the United States, Italy and Spain came samples of acute and convalescent COVID-19. T cells, B-cell-depleted T cells, or PBMCs provided the cDNA or gDNA that served as material.

Under the authors' procedure: Estimation of nucleated cell counts was performed using reference gene primer amplification. Clones were sequenced by immunoSEQ multiplex PCR, and TCRdb holds only the in-frame ones, with some missing. Clone size and V and J calls were adopted from that table, with D and trimming inferred from the DNA. The sample yields under 250,000 clones, 80% to 85% seen once. V lost 4 bases and J 0 bases, leaving 6 bases between the germline ends. CDR1 is MNHEY, CDR2 SMNVEV, per germline (reference sequence). The CDR3 is 13 residues long. The sequenced sample consisted of peripheral blood. This receptor was taken from a woman between 35 and 50 years old who had recovered from COVID-19. This chain links TRBV27 with TRBJ1-2; D uncertain. Here the CDR3 DNA reads TGTGCCAGCAGTTCCCATTCTAACTATGGCTACACCTTC. This codes for CASSSHSNYGYTF.